This T cell receptor (beta chain) was found in a study of blood T cell repertoires in COVID-19. Study in general: Sample material is recorded as cDNA or gDNA derived from T cells, B-cell-depleted T cells, or PBMCs.

This CDR3 has 16 residues. V lost 5 bases and J lost 2, with 17 bases in between. CDR1 and CDR2 (germline): SGHAT, FQNNGV. As processed by the authors: Counts of nucleated cells, estimated from reference gene primer amplification, were obtained. The assay was immunoSEQ multiplex PCR, and TCRdb's table has in-frame clones only and misses some. D and trimming come from the DNA, and the V and J calls and clone size come from that table. The top ten hold less than 2% of the sample, which has about 120,000 clones, around 80% seen once. In this sample, this clone turned up once. The chain combines TRBV11-2 with TRBJ2-3; TRBD2 is a possible D gene (6 bases). This sequence originates from a man between 65 and 80 years old with acute or convalescent COVID-19. The sample taken for sequencing was peripheral blood. This CDR3 is CASSPGRTYDTDTQYF. The CDR3 DNA sequence: TGTGCCAGCAGCCCAGGGAGGACCTATGACACAGATACGCAGTATTTT.